This entry lists 18 T cell receptor beta chains sequenced from one sample in a study of T cell changes during pregnancy in multiple sclerosis. TCRdb keeps only in-frame clones here, not all; method: immunoSEQ multiplex PCR. The repertoire has 64,000 or so clones, around 92% of them found once; the top ten carry 2% to 2.5%. This specimen was peripheral blood, taken in the first trimester of pregnancy. These TCRs come from a female donor with multiple sclerosis, enrolled in a pregnancy study.

J is TRBJ2-3 and V is TRBV5-3, with 9 bases that match TRBD2. TRBV5-3 is recorded as an ORF, its role being uncertain. The CDR3 is made up of 15 amino acids. The V and J ends lost 3 bases and 0 bases, in that order; junction bases with no gene match: 2. The CDR3 DNA is TGTGCCAGAAGCTGTGGACTAGCGAGCACAGATACGCAGTATTTT. Translation: CARSCGLASTDTQYF.

A single count supports this clone. The chain links TRBV15 to TRBJ1-3; TRBD1 is a possible D gene (5 bases). The V gene's germline CDR1 is LNHNV and CDR2 YYDKDF (reference sequence). The CDR3 length is 16 residues. V lost 2 bases, J lost 0 bases, and 11 bases lay in between. CDR3 coding DNA: TGTGCCACCAGCAGAATGACTCAGGGCTCTGGAAACACCATATATTTT. Its protein is CATSRMTQGSGNTIYF. The entire variable domain, with the rest obtained from reference TRBV15 and TRBJ1-3, is as follows: DAMVIQNPRYQVTQFGKPVTLSCSQTLNHNVMYWYQQKSSQAPKLLFHYYDKDFNNEADTPDNFQSRRPNTSFCFLDIRSPGLGDTAMYLCATSRMTQGSGNTIYFGEGSWLTVV.

The chain has TRBV4-3 and TRBJ1-2; D is unresolved. Germline V gene data show CDR1 as LGHNA and CDR2 as YSLEER. V lost 2 bases and J 2 bases, leaving 9 bases between the germline ends. This CDR3 is 14 amino acids long. CDR3 protein: CASSQSPTNYGYTF. The CDR3 nucleotides read TGCGCCAGCAGCCAAAGCCCGACAAACTATGGCTACACCTTC.

The V call is TRBV2, the J call TRBJ2-1, with TRBD2 matching over 8 bases. The junction had 13 bases not matched to a gene; V was cut back by 4 bases and J by 5 bases. This CDR3 contains 17 residues. The germline gives CDR1 SNHLY, CDR2 FYNNEI. The CDR3 is CASSAIPSGSSNNEQFF. CDR3 bases: TGTGCCAGCAGTGCCATCCCGAGCGGGAGTTCGAACAATGAGCAGTTCTTC.

The chain couples TRBV18 to TRBJ2-2; TRBD1 aligns across 10 bases. Per the germline V gene, CDR1 is KGHSH and CDR2 is LQKENI. V shed 9 bases and J 4 bases; nucleotides not matched to a gene: 11. The CDR3 has 16 residues. In DNA, the CDR3 is TGTGCCAGTCTAACGCCGGGACAGGGGTTCACCGGGGAGCTGTTTTTT. Protein: CASLTPGQGFTGELFF.

The chain links TRBV18 to TRBJ2-7, with D perhaps matching TRBD2 (5 bases). This CDR3 has 14 amino acids. V was pared by 4 bases and J by 7 bases, with 17 bases between. CDR1 and CDR2 from the germline V gene are KGHSH and LQKENI. CDR3 in DNA: TGTGCCAGCTCACTTGACATGGGAGTACGGGAGCAGTACTTC. This codes for CASSLDMGVREQYF.

The table lists this clone with a count of one. This chain joins TRBV19 and TRBJ1-1; TRBD1 matches at 7 bases. CDR1 is LNHDA and CDR2 is SQIVND in the germline V gene (reference sequence). Unmatched junction bases numbered 5, after V lost 8 bases and J lost 8 bases. The CDR3 covers 11 residues. CDR3: CASFTGVEAFF. CDR3 nucleotide sequence: TGTGCCAGTTTTACAGGGGTCGAAGCTTTCTTT.

This sequence joins TRBV28 and TRBJ2-3; 11 bases are shared with TRBD2. The CDR3 spans 18 residues. V shed 3 bases, J shed 0 bases, and the junction held 8 bases outside the gene matches. In germline, CDR1 is MDHEN, CDR2 SYDVKM. CDR3 sequence reads: CASSFGLAGGTSTDTQYF. The CDR3 DNA follows: TGTGCCAGCAGTTTTGGGCTAGCGGGAGGAACTAGCACAGATACGCAGTATTTT.

This rearrangement joins TRBV6-5 to TRBJ2-3; D is perhaps TRBD2 (5 bases). Germline V gives CDR1 MNHEY, CDR2 SVGAGI. V was clipped by 0 bases and J by 2 bases, with 6 bases between them. The CDR3 spans 14 residues. The CDR3 nucleotides are TGTGCCAGCAGTTACTCGAGGGTCACAGATACGCAGTATTTT. Protein sequence: CASSYSRVTDTQYF.

A single count supports this clone. The chain joins TRBV6-4 to TRBJ2-3, with D hard to call. V was clipped by 3 bases and J by 4 bases, with 14 bases between them. CDR3 length: 15 amino acids. Germline V CDR1 and CDR2: MRHNA, SNTAGT. The CDR3 here is CASSESVMHADTQYF. Written as DNA, the CDR3 is TGTGCCAGCAGTGAGAGTGTCATGCACGCAGATACGCAGTATTTT.

Only one count was recorded for this clone. The chain recombines TRBV28 with TRBJ2-7, with 10 bases that match TRBD1. There are 14 residues in the CDR3. V lost 8 bases and J lost 0; bases outside the gene matches: 4. CDR1 is MDHEN, CDR2 SYDVKM, per germline. CDR3 in amino acids: CASGWTGGSYEQYF. As DNA, the CDR3 is TGTGCCAGCGGGTGGACAGGGGGCTCCTACGAGCAGTACTTC. Using reference TRBV28 and TRBJ2-7 for the parts outside the CDR3, the full variable domain is DVKVTQSSRYLVKRTGEKVFLECVQDMDHENMFWYRQDPGLGLRLIYFSYDVKMKEKGDIPEGYSVSREKKERFSLILESASTNQTSMYLCASGWTGGSYEQYFGPGTRLTVT.

This chain connects TRBV6-5 to TRBJ1-1; no reliable D call. The CDR3 is made up of 12 amino acids. Trimming removed 8 bases from V and 2 bases from J, with 9 bases in between. Germline CDR1 is MNHEY and CDR2 is SVGAGI. The CDR3 nucleotides read TGTGCCAGCGGCATGGGCAACACTGAAGCTTTCTTT. This gives the protein CASGMGNTEAFF.

The V call is TRBV7-2, the J call TRBJ2-6; 7 bases agree with TRBD1. The CDR3 covers 15 residues. V was clipped by 5 bases and J by 2 bases; unmatched bases: 3. Germline V gene data show CDR1 as SGHTA and CDR2 as FQGNSA. CDR3 in DNA: TGTGCCAGCAGCCTAGGGGGCGCTGGGGCCAACGTCCTGACTTTC. As protein: CASSLGGAGANVLTF.

This chain links TRBV15 with TRBJ2-5; D call uncertain. Germline loops: CDR1 LNHNV, CDR2 YYDKDF (reference sequence). V lost 5 bases, J lost 9 bases, and 16 bases lay in between. The CDR3 contains 13 residues. The CDR3 region is CATSARLVLAQYF. As DNA, the CDR3 is TGTGCCACCAGCGCGCGCTTGGTTTTGGCCCAGTACTTC. Supplemented by reference TRBV15 and TRBJ2-5, the full variable domain reads DAMVIQNPRYQVTQFGKPVTLSCSQTLNHNVMYWYQQKSSQAPKLLFHYYDKDFNNEADTPDNFQSRRPNTSFCFLDIRSPGLGDTAMYLCATSARLVLAQYFGPGTRLLVL.

The rearrangement links TRBV5-6 to TRBJ2-1; 12 positions agree with TRBD2. Per the germline V gene, CDR1 is SGHDT and CDR2 is YYEEEE. The junction had 7 bases not matched to a gene; V was cut back by 5 bases and J by 10 bases. CDR3 length: 14 residues. CDR3 amino acids: CASRWLAGGDEQFF. The CDR3 region has the DNA TGTGCCAGCAGGTGGCTAGCGGGAGGGGACGAGCAGTTCTTC.

The gene calls are TRBV19 and TRBJ2-1, with 13 bases lining up with TRBD2. The germline V gene has CDR1 LNHDA and CDR2 SQIVND (reference sequence). V trimming: 5 bases; J trimming: 9 bases; junction bases outside the gene matches: 7. The length of the CDR3 is 15 residues. CDR3 coding DNA: TGTGCCAGTAGTGAACTAGCGGGAGGGCCGGGTGAGCAGTTCTTC. Translated: CASSELAGGPGEQFF.

The chain has TRBV7-9 and TRBJ2-5; 10 bases map to TRBD2. The CDR3 loop spans 16 amino acids. Germline CDR1 reads SEHNR; CDR2 reads FQNEAQ (reference sequence). Unmatched junction bases numbered 11, after V lost 5 bases and J lost 5 bases. The CDR3 DNA reads as TGTGCCAGCAGCCCCAAAGCGGGAGGGCCTCTGGAGACCCAGTACTTC. Protein: CASSPKAGGPLETQYF.

The V call is TRBV5-6, the J call TRBJ1-1; perhaps TRBD1 as D (6 bases). The CDR3 runs 13 residues. V lost 2 bases, J lost 3 bases, and 8 bases lay in between. Germline-derived CDR1 and CDR2 are SGHDT and YYEEEE. The CDR3 loop is CASSLGGDTEAFF. The DNA for the CDR3 is TGTGCCAGCAGCTTAGGGGGGGACACTGAAGCTTTCTTT. Variable domain in full (rest from reference TRBV5-6 and TRBJ1-1): DAGVTQSPTHLIKTRGQQVTLRCSPKSGHDTVSWYQQALGQGPQFIFQYYEEEERQRGNFPDRFSGHQFPNYSSELNVNALLLGDSALYLCASSLGGDTEAFFGQGTRLTVV.